This paragraph covers one T cell receptor beta chain sequence. As processed by the authors: Estimation of nucleated cell counts was performed using reference gene primer amplification. Sequencing was performed with immunoSEQ multiplex PCR; in TCRdb, only in-frame clones are kept and a portion is missing. From that table come the V and J calls and clone size; the DNA was used to work out D and trimming. This sample carries 300,000 to 400,000 clones, 75% to 90% of them seen once, and the ten largest clones take around 7.4%. This sample was taken from a study of blood T cell repertoires in COVID-19. This CDR3 region has 15 residues. J gave up 0 bases and V 3 bases, and 5 bases lay outside the gene matches. From germline, CDR1 is SGHDN and CDR2 FVKESK.

The chain joins TRBV14 to TRBJ2-7; 7 positions match TRBD1. The TCR sequence derives from a woman aged 60-70 years with COVID-19, enrolled during active disease. Sequencing was done on a sample of peripheral blood. CDR3 in amino acids: CASSQRRQGSYEQYF. The CDR3 region has the DNA TGTGCCAGCAGCCAGCGGAGACAGGGCTCCTACGAGCAGTACTTC.